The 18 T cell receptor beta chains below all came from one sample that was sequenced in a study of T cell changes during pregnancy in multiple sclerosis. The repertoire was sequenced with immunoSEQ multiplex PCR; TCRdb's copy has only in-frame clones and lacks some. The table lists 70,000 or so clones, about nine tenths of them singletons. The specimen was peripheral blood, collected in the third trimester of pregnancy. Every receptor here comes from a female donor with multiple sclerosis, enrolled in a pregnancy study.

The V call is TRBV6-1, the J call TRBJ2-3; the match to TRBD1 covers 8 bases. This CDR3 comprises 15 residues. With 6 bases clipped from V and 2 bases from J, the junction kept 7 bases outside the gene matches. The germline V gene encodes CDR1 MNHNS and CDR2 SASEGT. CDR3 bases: TGTGCCAGCAGGTGGGACAGGTGGACCACAGATACGCAGTATTTT. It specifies CASRWDRWTTDTQYF.

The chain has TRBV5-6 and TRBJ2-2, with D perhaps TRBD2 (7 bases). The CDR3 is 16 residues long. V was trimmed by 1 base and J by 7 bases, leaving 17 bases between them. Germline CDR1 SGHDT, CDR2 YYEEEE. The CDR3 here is CASSLSGGRLHGELFF. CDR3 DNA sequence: TGTGCCAGCAGCTTGTCCGGGGGGCGCCTCCACGGGGAGCTGTTTTTT.

The CDR3 sequence: CASSPVATSSYEQYF. The CDR3 coding sequence is TGTGCCAGCTCACCCGTCGCTACGAGCTCCTACGAGCAGTACTTC. The chain has TRBV18 and TRBJ2-7; D remains ambiguous. V gave up 3 bases and J gave up 0 bases, with 12 bases separating them. There are 15 residues in the CDR3. Germline V gene sequence: CDR1 KGHSH, CDR2 LQKENI.

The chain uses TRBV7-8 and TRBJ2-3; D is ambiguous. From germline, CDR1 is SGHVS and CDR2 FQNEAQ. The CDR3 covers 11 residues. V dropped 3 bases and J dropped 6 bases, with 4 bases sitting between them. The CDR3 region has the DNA TGTGCCAGCAGCTTCCGGGATACGCAGTATTTT. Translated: CASSFRDTQYF.

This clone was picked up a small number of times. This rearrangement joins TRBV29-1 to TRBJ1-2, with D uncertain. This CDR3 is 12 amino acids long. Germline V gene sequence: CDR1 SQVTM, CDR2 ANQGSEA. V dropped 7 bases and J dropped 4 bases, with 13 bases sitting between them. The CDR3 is CSEVQEGYGYTF. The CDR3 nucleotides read TGCAGCGAGGTCCAGGAAGGCTATGGCTACACCTTC.

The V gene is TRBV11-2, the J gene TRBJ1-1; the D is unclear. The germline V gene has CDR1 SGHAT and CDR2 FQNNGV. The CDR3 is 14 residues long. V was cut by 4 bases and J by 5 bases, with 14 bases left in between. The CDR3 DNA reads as TGTGCCAGCAGCTCCACGCGGAGAGGGACTGAAGCTTTCTTT. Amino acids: CASSSTRRGTEAFF.

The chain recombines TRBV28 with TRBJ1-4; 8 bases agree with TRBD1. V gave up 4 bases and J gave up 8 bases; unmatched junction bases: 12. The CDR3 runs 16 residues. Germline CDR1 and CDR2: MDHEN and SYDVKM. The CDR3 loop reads CASSSPGQDFREKLFF. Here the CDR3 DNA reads TGTGCCAGCAGTTCCCCGGGACAGGACTTTCGCGAAAAACTGTTTTTT.

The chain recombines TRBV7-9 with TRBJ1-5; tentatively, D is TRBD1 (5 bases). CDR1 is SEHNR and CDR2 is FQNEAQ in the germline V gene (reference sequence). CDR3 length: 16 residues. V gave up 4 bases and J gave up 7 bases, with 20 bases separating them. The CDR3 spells CASSSTGGGWEQPQHF. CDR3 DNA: TGTGCCAGCAGCTCGACTGGGGGAGGATGGGAGCAGCCCCAGCATTTT.

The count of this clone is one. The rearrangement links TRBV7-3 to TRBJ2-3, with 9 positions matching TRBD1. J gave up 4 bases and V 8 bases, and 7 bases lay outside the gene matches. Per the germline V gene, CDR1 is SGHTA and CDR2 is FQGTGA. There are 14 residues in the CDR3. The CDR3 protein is CASAGDRVADTQYF. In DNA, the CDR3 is TGTGCCAGCGCGGGGGACAGGGTCGCAGATACGCAGTATTTT. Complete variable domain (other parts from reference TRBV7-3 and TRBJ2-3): GAGVSQTPSNKVTEKGKYVELRCDPISGHTALYWYRQSLGQGPEFLIYFQGTGAADDSGLPNDRFFAVRPEGSVSTLKIQRTERGDSAVYLCASAGDRVADTQYFGPGTRLTVL.

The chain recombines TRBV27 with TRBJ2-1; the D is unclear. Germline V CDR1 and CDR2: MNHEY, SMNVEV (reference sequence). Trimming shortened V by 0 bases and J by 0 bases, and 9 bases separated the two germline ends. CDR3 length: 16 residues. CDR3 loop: CASSLSLIGSYNEQFF. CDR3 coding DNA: TGTGCCAGCAGTTTATCCCTCATCGGCTCCTACAATGAGCAGTTCTTC.

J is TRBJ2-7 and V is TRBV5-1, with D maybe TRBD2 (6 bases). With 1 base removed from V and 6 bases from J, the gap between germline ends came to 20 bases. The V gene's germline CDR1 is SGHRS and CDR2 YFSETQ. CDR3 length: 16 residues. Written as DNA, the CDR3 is TGCGCCAGCAGCTTGCGGGGGACGGAAGCCGTCTCCGAGCAGTACTTC. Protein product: CASSLRGTEAVSEQYF.

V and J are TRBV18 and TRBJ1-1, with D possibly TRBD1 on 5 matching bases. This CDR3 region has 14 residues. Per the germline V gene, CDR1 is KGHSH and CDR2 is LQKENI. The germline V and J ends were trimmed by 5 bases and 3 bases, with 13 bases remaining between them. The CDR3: CASSSAARDTEAFF. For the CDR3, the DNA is TGTGCCAGCTCATCAGCTGCCAGGGACACTGAAGCTTTCTTT.

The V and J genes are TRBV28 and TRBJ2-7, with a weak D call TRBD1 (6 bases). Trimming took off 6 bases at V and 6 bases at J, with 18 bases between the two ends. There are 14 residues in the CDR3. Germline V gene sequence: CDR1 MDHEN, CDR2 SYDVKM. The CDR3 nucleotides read TGTGCCAGCAGGGTACAGGGCCCCGCGGCCGAGCAGTACTTC. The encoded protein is CASRVQGPAAEQYF.

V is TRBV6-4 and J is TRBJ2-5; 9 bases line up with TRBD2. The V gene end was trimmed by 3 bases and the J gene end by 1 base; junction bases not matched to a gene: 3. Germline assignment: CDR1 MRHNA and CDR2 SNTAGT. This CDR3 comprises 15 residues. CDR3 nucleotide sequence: TGTGCCAGCAGTGAGGGTAGCGGGGGCCAAGAGACCCAGTACTTC. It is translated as CASSEGSGGQETQYF.

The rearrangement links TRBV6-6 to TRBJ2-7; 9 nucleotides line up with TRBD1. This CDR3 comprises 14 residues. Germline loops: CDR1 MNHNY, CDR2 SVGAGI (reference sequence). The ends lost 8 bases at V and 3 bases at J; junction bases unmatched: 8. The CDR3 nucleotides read TGTGCCAGCCTCAGCCGGGACAGGGTCTACGAGCAGTACTTC. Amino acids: CASLSRDRVYEQYF.

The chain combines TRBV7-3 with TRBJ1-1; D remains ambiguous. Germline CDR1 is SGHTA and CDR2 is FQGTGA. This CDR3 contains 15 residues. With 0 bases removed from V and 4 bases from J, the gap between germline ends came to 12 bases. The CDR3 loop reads CASSLTYGERTEAFF. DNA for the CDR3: TGTGCCAGCAGCTTAACGTATGGGGAGCGCACTGAAGCTTTCTTT.

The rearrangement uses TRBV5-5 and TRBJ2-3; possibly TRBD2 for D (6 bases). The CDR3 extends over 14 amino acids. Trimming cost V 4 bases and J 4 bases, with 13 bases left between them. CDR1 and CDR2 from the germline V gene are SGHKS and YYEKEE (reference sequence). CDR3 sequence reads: CASSARLGPDTQYF. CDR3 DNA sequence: TGTGCCAGCAGCGCCCGACTAGGACCAGATACGCAGTATTTT.

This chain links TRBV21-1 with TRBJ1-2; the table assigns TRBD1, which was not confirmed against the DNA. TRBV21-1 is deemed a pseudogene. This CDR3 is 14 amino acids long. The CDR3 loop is CASSKAQGNYGYTF. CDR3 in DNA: TGTGCCAGCAGCAAAGCCCAGGGGAACTATGGCTACACCTTC.